The 10 T cell receptor beta chains reported below all come from one sample, sequenced in a study of CD8 T cells in ankylosing spondylitis (dated by TCRdb to 2016 to 2017). Library preparation employed 5' RACE. Instrument on record: Illumina HiSeq 2500. Through fastp at Q25 and MiXCR, TCRdb rebuilt clones from the public reads, retaining in-frame beta chains. Each CDR3 protein gets just one entry, which takes the most common genes and DNA from the rows behind it. The sample profile shows 200,000 or so distinct CDR3 sequences; 13% of them were found once. The ten largest clones take up 9.5% to 11% of the sample. Material: blood, either unsorted or a sorted T cell fraction (not recorded which). The receptor source for this set is a female donor with ankylosing spondylitis or in good health (not recorded which).

The sample holds many counts of this clonotype. The rearrangement uses TRBV12-3 or TRBV12-4 and TRBJ1-5; D call uncertain. The CDR3 sequence is 14 residues long. The germline V and J ends were trimmed by 1 base and 7 bases, with 11 bases remaining between them. CDR3 residues: CASSLESGNQPQHF. CDR3 sequence (DNA): TGTGCCAGCAGTTTAGAATCCGGGAACCAGCCCCAGCATTTT.

Many counts were recorded for this clonotype. The chain joins TRBV15 to TRBJ2-1; possible D gene TRBD1, 5 bases. V was pared by 2 bases and J by 4 bases, with 18 bases between. The germline CDR1 and CDR2 sequences are LNHNV and YYDKDF (reference sequence). This CDR3 comprises 17 residues. The CDR3 DNA sequence: TGTGCCACCAGCAGAATAACAGGTAGGGCCAGGTACAATGAGCAGTTCTTC. Amino acids: CATSRITGRARYNEQFF.

At least ten counts were recorded for this clonotype. The V and J genes are TRBV18 and TRBJ1-2, with D hard to call. Trimming pared 3 bases from V and 0 bases from J, leaving 2 bases between. This CDR3 is 12 amino acids long. Germline V lookup: CDR1 KGHSH, CDR2 LQKENI. The CDR3 is CASSPTNYGYTF. CDR3 bases: TGTGCCAGCTCACCGACTAACTATGGCTACACCTTC.

This clonotype was found many times. The V and J genes are TRBV20-1 and TRBJ2-7; D gene ambiguous. The V and J ends lost 2 bases and 4 bases respectively, with 6 bases between them. Germline CDR1 and CDR2: DFQATT and SNEGSKA (reference sequence). This CDR3 region has 11 residues. DNA for the CDR3: TGCAGTGCTAGAACCCAATACGAGCAGTACTTC. Its translation is CSARTQYEQYF.

V gene TRBV25-1 combines with J gene TRBJ1-3; D not certain. Trimming stripped 3 bases from V and 2 bases from J, with 14 bases between. The CDR3 is 16 residues long. The germline V gene encodes CDR1 MGHDK and CDR2 SYGVNS. The CDR3 here is CASSEGRLMTGNTIYF. The CDR3 DNA reads as TGTGCCAGCAGTGAGGGAAGGCTGATGACTGGAAACACCATATATTTT.

This clonotype showed up many times. The chain combines TRBV12-3 or TRBV12-4 with TRBJ1-4; D possibly corresponds to TRBD1 (6 bases). This CDR3 is built from 15 residues. V gave up 5 bases and J gave up 4 bases, with 14 bases separating them. The CDR3 loop reads CASSPSDRNNEKLFF. For the CDR3, the DNA is TGTGCCAGCAGTCCATCGGACAGAAATAATGAAAAACTGTTTTTT.

The chain combines TRBV12-3 or TRBV12-4 with TRBJ2-7, with D possibly TRBD2 on 6 matching bases. V was shortened by 6 bases and J by 2 bases, with 29 bases between the two germline ends. The CDR3 loop spans 19 amino acids. This CDR3 reads CASSPSPNGGLGVPYEQYF. The CDR3 nucleotides read TGTGCCAGCAGCCCCTCTCCCAATGGAGGGTTAGGTGTCCCCTACGAGCAGTACTTC.

This clonotype was detected ten times or more. CDR3 in amino acids: CSAKRPTGMNTEAFF. The CDR3 DNA reads as TGCAGTGCTAAGCGTCCCACAGGGATGAACACTGAAGCTTTCTTT. This chain links TRBV20-1 with TRBJ1-1, with D possibly TRBD1 on 6 matching bases. The germline V gene encodes CDR1 DFQATT and CDR2 SNEGSKA (reference sequence). V was pared by 4 bases and J by 0 bases, with 15 bases between. The CDR3 spans 15 residues.

This rearrangement joins TRBV12-3 or TRBV12-4 to TRBJ2-3, with D maybe TRBD1 (6 bases). V was clipped by 7 bases and J by 4 bases, with 21 bases between them. The CDR3 contains 16 residues. The CDR3 sequence: CASTITEGQGPDTQYF. For the CDR3, the DNA is TGTGCCAGCACTATCACCGAGGGTCAGGGGCCAGATACGCAGTATTTT.

J is TRBJ1-4 and V is TRBV4-2, with D maybe TRBD1 (6 bases). V was shortened by 0 bases and J by 10 bases, with 15 bases between the two germline ends. Germline CDR1 reads LGHNA; CDR2 reads YNFKEQ. The CDR3 runs to 15 residues. This chain's CDR3 is CASSQDTGGAGKLFF. CDR3 DNA: TGTGCCAGCAGCCAAGATACCGGGGGCGCAGGAAAACTGTTTTTT.